This TCR beta chain is from a study of blood T cell repertoires in COVID-19. In the study overall: Samples came from the United States, Italy and Spain, spanning acute and convalescent COVID-19. The analysed material was cDNA or gDNA that came from T cells, B-cell-depleted T cells, or PBMCs.

Methods used by the authors: Estimated nucleated cell counts came from reference gene primer amplification. Measured with immunoSEQ multiplex PCR; TCRdb has only the in-frame clones, and not every one. For V, J and clone size, that table is used; D and trimming come from the DNA. Of about 300,000 clones detected, roughly 91% appear once; the ten largest clones hold 1.5% to 2%. With 10 bases removed from V and 7 bases from J, the gap between germline ends came to 14 bases. This CDR3 is 12 amino acids long. Per germline, CDR1 LNHDA and CDR2 SQIVND (reference sequence). Patients at the Seattle site were enrolled during active infection and followed longitudinally.

The receptor's source is a woman in her 30s with COVID-19, enrolled during active disease. This chain links TRBV19 with TRBJ1-5; D is perhaps TRBD1 (5 bases). The sample consisted of peripheral blood. CDR3 loop: CATRGGNQPQHF. CDR3 DNA sequence: TGTGCCACCCGGGGGGGTAACCAGCCCCAGCATTTT.